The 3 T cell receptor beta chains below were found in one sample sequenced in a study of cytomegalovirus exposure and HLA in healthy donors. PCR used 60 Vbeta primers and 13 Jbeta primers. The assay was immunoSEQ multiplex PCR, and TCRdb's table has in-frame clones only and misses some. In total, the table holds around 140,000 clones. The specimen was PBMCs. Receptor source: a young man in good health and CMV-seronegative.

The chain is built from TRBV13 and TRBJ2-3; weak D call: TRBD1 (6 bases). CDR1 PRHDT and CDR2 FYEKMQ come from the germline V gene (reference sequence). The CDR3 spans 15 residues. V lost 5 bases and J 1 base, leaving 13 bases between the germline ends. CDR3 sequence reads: CASSRQEFRTDTQYF. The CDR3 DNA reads TGTGCCAGCAGCCGACAGGAGTTCCGCACAGATACGCAGTATTTT.

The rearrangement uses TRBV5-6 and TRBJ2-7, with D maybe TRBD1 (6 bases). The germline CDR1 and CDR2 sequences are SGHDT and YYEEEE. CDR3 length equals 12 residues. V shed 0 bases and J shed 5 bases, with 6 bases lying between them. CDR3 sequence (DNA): TGTGCCAGCAGCTTGGGGACAGACGAGCAGTACTTC. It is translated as CASSLGTDEQYF. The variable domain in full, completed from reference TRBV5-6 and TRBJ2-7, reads DAGVTQSPTHLIKTRGQQVTLRCSPKSGHDTVSWYQQALGQGPQFIFQYYEEEERQRGNFPDRFSGHQFPNYSSELNVNALLLGDSALYLCASSLGTDEQYFGPGTRLTVT.

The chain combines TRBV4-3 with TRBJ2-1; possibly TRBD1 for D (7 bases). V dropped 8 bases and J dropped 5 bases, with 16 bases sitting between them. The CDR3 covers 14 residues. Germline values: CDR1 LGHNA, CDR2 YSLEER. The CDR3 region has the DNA TGCGCCAGCCGGGGGACAGTACGCGACAATGAGCAGTTCTTC. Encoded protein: CASRGTVRDNEQFF.